Presented here are 23 T cell receptor beta chains from one specimen sequenced in a study of blood T cell repertoires in COVID-19. The table came from immunoSEQ multiplex PCR; TCRdb's copy has only in-frame clones and leaves some out. The table shows 200,000 to 250,000 clones, with roughly 81% occurring only once. The sequencing input was peripheral blood. Receptor source: a man between 40 and 49 years old with acute or convalescent COVID-19.

The CDR3 DNA sequence: TGTGCCAGCAGATATTATAGCAATCAGCCCCAGCATTTT. Translating gives CASRYYSNQPQHF. The V call is TRBV6-5, the J call TRBJ1-5, with D hard to call. The germline gives CDR1 MNHEY, CDR2 SVGAGI. The CDR3 sequence is 13 residues long. Trimming shortened V by 6 bases and J by 0 bases, and 6 bases separated the two germline ends.

This clone was seen just once. This CDR3 reads CASSLGGQGNQPQHF. The CDR3 region has the DNA TGTGCCAGCAGTTTGGGGGGACAGGGCAATCAGCCCCAGCATTTT. The chain employs TRBV28 and TRBJ1-5, with 8 bases lining up with TRBD1. The CDR3 runs 15 residues. Germline values: CDR1 MDHEN, CDR2 SYDVKM. V dropped 3 bases and J dropped 2; count of bases not matched to a gene: 3.

This rearrangement joins TRBV14 to TRBJ1-1; 12 bases line up with TRBD1. V was clipped by 1 base and J by 11 bases; unmatched bases: 8. Germline V gene data show CDR1 as SGHDN and CDR2 as FVKESK. The CDR3 length is 15 residues. The CDR3 spells CASSQGGQGAVEAFF. Written as DNA, the CDR3 is TGTGCCAGCAGCCAAGGGGGACAGGGGGCCGTCGAGGCTTTCTTT.

The V gene is TRBV19, the J gene TRBJ2-3; 8 bases are shared with TRBD2. V gave up 10 bases and J gave up 4 bases; unmatched junction bases: 13. The V gene's germline CDR1 is LNHDA and CDR2 SQIVND (reference sequence). The CDR3 spans 15 residues. Written as DNA, the CDR3 is TGTGCCACCCAAGAGGGCGGGGGGTCTGCAGATACGCAGTATTTT. Amino acids: CATQEGGGSADTQYF.

The chain has TRBV6-6 and TRBJ1-2; D possibly corresponds to TRBD1 (5 bases). Trimming took off 5 bases at V and 0 bases at J, with 7 bases between the two ends. From germline, CDR1 is MNHNY and CDR2 SVGAGI (reference sequence). CDR3 length: 13 amino acids. CDR3 sequence: CASSPTANYGYTF. The CDR3 region has the DNA TGTGCCAGCAGTCCGACAGCTAACTATGGCTACACCTTC.

The chain combines TRBV7-9 with TRBJ2-1, with D perhaps matching TRBD2 (6 bases). V was shortened by 2 bases and J by 9 bases, with 20 bases between the two germline ends. CDR3 size: 16 residues. Per germline, CDR1 SEHNR and CDR2 FQNEAQ (reference sequence). CDR3 sequence: CASSLLGGRPAGEQFF. CDR3 nucleotides: TGTGCCAGCAGCTTACTCGGAGGGAGACCGGCAGGTGAGCAGTTCTTC.

This clone was observed a few times. The J gene is TRBJ1-1, the V gene TRBV5-5; 9 bases map to TRBD1. The CDR3 runs to 17 residues. CDR1 is SGHKS and CDR2 is YYEKEE in the germline V gene (reference sequence). The V and J ends lost 4 bases and 1 base, in that order; junction bases with no gene match: 11. The CDR3: CASSPGTGSRGNTEAFF. The CDR3 nucleotides are TGTGCCAGCAGCCCGGGGACAGGGAGTAGGGGGAACACTGAAGCTTTCTTT.

This clone occurred once. The chain links TRBV19 to TRBJ2-6; TRBD1 matches at 8 bases. The CDR3 is made up of 20 amino acids. Germline V gene sequence: CDR1 LNHDA, CDR2 SQIVND (reference sequence). With 3 bases clipped from V and 1 base from J, the junction kept 14 bases outside the gene matches. Here the CDR3 DNA reads TGTGCCAGTAGTATTTTTCCCCTTTGGCAGGGGGCTTCTGGGGCCAACGTCCTGACTTTC. Translated: CASSIFPLWQGASGANVLTF.

This chain joins TRBV9 and TRBJ1-4, with D unclear. Germline V CDR1 and CDR2: SGDLS, YYNGEE. Deletions cut 5 bases from V and 5 bases from J, with 19 bases between. The CDR3 extends over 16 amino acids. Here the CDR3 DNA reads TGTGCCAGCAGTGAGGAAAATGGTGTGAACAATGAAAAACTGTTTTTT. Translation gives CASSEENGVNNEKLFF.

The chain links TRBV10-3 to TRBJ2-6; TRBD1 agrees at 12 bases. The V and J ends lost 8 bases and 2 bases, in that order; junction bases with no gene match: 7. The CDR3 spans 17 residues. CDR1 and CDR2 (germline): ENHRY, SYGVKD. The CDR3 reads CAIGPGQGAAGANVLTF. As DNA, the CDR3 is TGTGCCATCGGACCGGGACAGGGGGCAGCTGGGGCCAACGTCCTGACTTTC.

The genes are TRBV27 and TRBJ1-2; 10 bases map to TRBD1. The CDR3 covers 16 residues. V trimming: 4 bases; J trimming: 7 bases; junction bases outside the gene matches: 12. Germline V CDR1 and CDR2: MNHEY, SMNVEV (reference sequence). This CDR3 reads CASSWWGGDRGPGYTF. The CDR3 coding sequence is TGTGCCAGCAGTTGGTGGGGGGGAGACAGGGGGCCTGGCTACACCTTC.

The V and J genes are TRBV24-1 and TRBJ1-4; TRBD1 is a possible D gene (6 bases). Germline V gene sequence: CDR1 KGHDR, CDR2 SFDVKD. This CDR3 has 15 residues. Trimming shortened V by 1 base and J by 5 bases, and 10 bases separated the two germline ends. The CDR3 reads CATSDLTQGNEKLFF. The CDR3 DNA reads TGTGCCACCAGTGATTTAACCCAGGGGAATGAAAAACTGTTTTTT.

The chain carries TRBV29-1 and TRBJ2-5, with D possibly matching TRBD2 (5 bases). Germline-derived CDR1 and CDR2 are SQVTM and ANQGSEA. The CDR3 runs to 13 residues. Trimming stripped 8 bases from V and 5 bases from J, with 18 bases between. The CDR3 loop reads CSLIRRSGETQYF. DNA of the CDR3: TGCAGCCTCATCCGGCGGAGCGGTGAGACCCAGTACTTC.

The chain uses TRBV14 and TRBJ2-1; 10 bases map to TRBD2. The CDR3 is made up of 17 amino acids. Germline V CDR1 and CDR2: SGHDN, FVKESK. The V segment lost 2 bases and the J segment 9 bases; nucleotides outside the gene matches: 13. This CDR3 reads CASSQSNRLAGAREQFF. CDR3 DNA sequence: TGTGCCAGCAGCCAATCAAATCGGCTAGCGGGGGCTCGTGAGCAGTTCTTC.

The CDR3 protein is CASGGTGIYEQYF. The CDR3 DNA is TGCGCCAGCGGGGGGACAGGAATCTACGAGCAGTACTTC. The chain links TRBV10-1 to TRBJ2-7, with 8 bases identical to TRBD1. Trimming removed 8 bases from V and 3 bases from J; junction bases left unmatched: 6. This CDR3 is 13 amino acids long. Looked up from germline, CDR1 is WNHNN and CDR2 is SYGVQD (reference sequence).

The chain is built from TRBV5-4 and TRBJ1-1; 7 nucleotides line up with TRBD1. V shed 3 bases, J shed 11 bases, and the junction held 19 bases outside the gene matches. The CDR3 runs to 16 residues. CDR1 and CDR2 (germline): SGHNT, YYREEE (reference sequence). The CDR3 DNA follows: TGTGCCAGCAGCTCGCCAAGGGGGCAGGGCTATCACGACGCTTTCTTT. It encodes CASSSPRGQGYHDAFF.

V usage is TRBV30 and J usage is TRBJ2-7, with 7 bases matching TRBD1. After removal of 1 base from V and 9 bases from J, the junction contained 12 bases not matched to a gene. The CDR3 sequence is 14 residues long. From germline, CDR1 is GTSNPN and CDR2 SVGIG (reference sequence). The chain's CDR3 is CAWSAWTGTTGQYF. DNA for the CDR3: TGTGCCTGGAGTGCCTGGACAGGTACTACGGGGCAGTACTTC.

The rearrangement joins TRBV10-3 to TRBJ2-7; tentatively, D is TRBD1 (6 bases). Deletions cut 10 bases from V and 4 bases from J, with 17 bases between. CDR3 length equals 13 residues. The germline V gene has CDR1 ENHRY and CDR2 SYGVKD. The CDR3 loop reads CATRDTRGYEQYF. The CDR3 nucleotides read TGTGCCACTAGGGACACCCGCGGGTACGAGCAGTACTTC.

DNA for the CDR3: TGTGCCAGCAGTCCCGGGACAGGCCTCACAGATACGCAGTATTTT. Its protein is CASSPGTGLTDTQYF. The rearrangement links TRBV6-6 to TRBJ2-3; 8 nucleotides align to TRBD1. The CDR3 extends over 15 amino acids. V dropped 5 bases and J dropped 2; count of bases not matched to a gene: 6. Germline V gives CDR1 MNHNY, CDR2 SVGAGI (reference sequence).

The CDR3 DNA sequence: TGTGCCAGCAGCGCGACCAACTACTACGAGCAGTACTTC. Its protein product is CASSATNYYEQYF. This chain joins TRBV7-2 and TRBJ2-7; no clear D. This CDR3 is 13 amino acids long. Trimming removed 5 bases from V and 3 bases from J, with 11 bases in between. Germline V gene sequence: CDR1 SGHTA, CDR2 FQGNSA.

This rearrangement joins TRBV4-1 to TRBJ1-1; 7 bases line up with TRBD1. The V gene end was trimmed by 3 bases and the J gene end by 11 bases; junction bases not matched to a gene: 15. Germline CDR1 reads MGHRA; CDR2 reads YSYEKL. The CDR3 extends over 15 amino acids. In DNA form, the CDR3 reads TGCGCCAGCAGCCACTCAGCAGGGGGGTATAGTTGGGCTTTCTTT. Its protein is CASSHSAGGYSWAFF.

The V gene is TRBV6-5, the J gene TRBJ2-7; 8 nucleotides agree with TRBD2. The CDR3 runs to 15 residues. Germline assignment: CDR1 MNHEY and CDR2 SVGAGI. Trimming removed 6 bases from V and 0 bases from J; junction bases left unmatched: 7. The CDR3 DNA is TGTGCCAGCAGGATAGCGGGGTTGAGCTCCTACGAGCAGTACTTC. Protein product: CASRIAGLSSYEQYF.

V is TRBV30 and J is TRBJ1-1, with D possibly TRBD1 on 6 matching bases. V gave up 2 bases and J gave up 7 bases, with 14 bases separating them. This CDR3 has 13 amino acids. Germline values: CDR1 GTSNPN, CDR2 SVGIG (reference sequence). DNA for the CDR3: TGTGCCTGGAGTCCACAGGGATGGGGTGAAGCTTTCTTT. Translation: CAWSPQGWGEAFF.